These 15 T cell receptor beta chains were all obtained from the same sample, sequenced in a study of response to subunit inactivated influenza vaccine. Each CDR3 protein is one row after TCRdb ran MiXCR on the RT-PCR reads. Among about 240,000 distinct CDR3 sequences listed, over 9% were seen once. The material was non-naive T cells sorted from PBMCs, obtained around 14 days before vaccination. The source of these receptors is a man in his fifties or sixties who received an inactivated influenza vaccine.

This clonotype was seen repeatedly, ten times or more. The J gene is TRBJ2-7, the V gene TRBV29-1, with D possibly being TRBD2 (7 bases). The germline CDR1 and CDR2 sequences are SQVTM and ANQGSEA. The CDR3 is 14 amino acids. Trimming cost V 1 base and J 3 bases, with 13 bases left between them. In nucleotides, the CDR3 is TGCAGCGTTGAAGTACAGGGAGGGAACTACGAGCAGTACTTC. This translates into CSVEVQGGNYEQYF.

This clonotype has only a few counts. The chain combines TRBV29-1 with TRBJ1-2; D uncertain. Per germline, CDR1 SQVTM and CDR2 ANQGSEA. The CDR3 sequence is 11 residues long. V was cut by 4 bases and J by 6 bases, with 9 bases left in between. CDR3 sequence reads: CSVVGIDGYTF. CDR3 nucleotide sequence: TGCAGCGTTGTTGGGATTGATGGCTACACCTTC.

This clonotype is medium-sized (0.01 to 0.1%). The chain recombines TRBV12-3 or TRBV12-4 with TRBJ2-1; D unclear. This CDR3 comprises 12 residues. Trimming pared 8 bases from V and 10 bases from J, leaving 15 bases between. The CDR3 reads CASGPVAGEQFF. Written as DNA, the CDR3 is TGTGCCAGCGGGCCCGTCGCTGGGGAGCAGTTCTTC.

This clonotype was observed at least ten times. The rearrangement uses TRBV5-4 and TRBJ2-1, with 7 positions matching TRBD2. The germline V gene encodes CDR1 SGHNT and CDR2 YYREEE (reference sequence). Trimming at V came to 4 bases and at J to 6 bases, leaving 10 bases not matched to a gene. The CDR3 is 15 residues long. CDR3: CASSPRGGSGNEQFF. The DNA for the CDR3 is TGTGCCAGCAGCCCCAGAGGCGGGAGCGGCAATGAGCAGTTCTTC.

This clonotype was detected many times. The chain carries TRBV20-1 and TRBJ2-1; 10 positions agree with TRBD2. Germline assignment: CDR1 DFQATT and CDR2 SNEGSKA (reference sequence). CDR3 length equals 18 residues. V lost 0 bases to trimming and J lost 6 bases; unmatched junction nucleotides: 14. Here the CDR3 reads CSARDHSRTSGVFNEQFF. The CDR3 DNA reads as TGCAGTGCTAGAGATCATTCCCGAACTAGCGGGGTCTTCAATGAGCAGTTCTTC.

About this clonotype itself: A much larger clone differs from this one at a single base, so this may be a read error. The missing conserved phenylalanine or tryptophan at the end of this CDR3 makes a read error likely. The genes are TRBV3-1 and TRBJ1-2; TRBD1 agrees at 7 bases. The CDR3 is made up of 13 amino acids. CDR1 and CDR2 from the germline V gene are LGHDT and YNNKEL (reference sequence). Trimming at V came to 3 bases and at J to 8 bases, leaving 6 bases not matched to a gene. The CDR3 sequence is CASSQTGMDGYTV. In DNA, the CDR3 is TGTGCCAGCAGCCAGACAGGGATGGACGGCTACACCGTC.

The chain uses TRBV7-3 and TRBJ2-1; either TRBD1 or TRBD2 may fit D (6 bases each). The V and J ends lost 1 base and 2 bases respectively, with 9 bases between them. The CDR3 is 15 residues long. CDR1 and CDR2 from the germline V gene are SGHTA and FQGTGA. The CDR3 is CASSLMGGPYNEQFF. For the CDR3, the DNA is TGTGCCAGCAGCTTAATGGGGGGCCCCTACAATGAGCAGTTCTTC.

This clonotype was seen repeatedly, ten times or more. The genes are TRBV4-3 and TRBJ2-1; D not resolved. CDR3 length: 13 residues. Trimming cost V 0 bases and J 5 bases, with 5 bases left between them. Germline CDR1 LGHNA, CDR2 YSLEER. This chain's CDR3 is CASSQEANNEQFF. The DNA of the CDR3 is TGCGCCAGCAGCCAAGAGGCCAACAATGAGCAGTTCTTC.

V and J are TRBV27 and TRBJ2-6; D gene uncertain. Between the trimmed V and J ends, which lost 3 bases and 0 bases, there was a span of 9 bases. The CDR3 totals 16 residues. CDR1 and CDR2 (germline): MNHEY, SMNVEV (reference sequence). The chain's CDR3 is CASSFTQSSGANVLTF. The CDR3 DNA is TGTGCCAGCAGTTTCACTCAGAGCTCTGGGGCCAACGTCCTGACTTTC.

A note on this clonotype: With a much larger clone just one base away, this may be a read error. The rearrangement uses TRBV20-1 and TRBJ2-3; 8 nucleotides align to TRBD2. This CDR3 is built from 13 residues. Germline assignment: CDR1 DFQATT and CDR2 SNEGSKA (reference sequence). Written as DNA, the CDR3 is TGCTGTGCTAAGCGGGAGCCCACAGATACGCAGTATTTT. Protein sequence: CCAKREPTDTQYF.

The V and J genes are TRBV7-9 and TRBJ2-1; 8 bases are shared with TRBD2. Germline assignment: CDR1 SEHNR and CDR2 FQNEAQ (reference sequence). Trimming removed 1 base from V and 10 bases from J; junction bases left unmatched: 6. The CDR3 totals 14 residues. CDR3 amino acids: CASSLDGGVREQFF. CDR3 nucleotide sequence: TGTGCCAGCAGCTTAGACGGGGGGGTTCGGGAGCAGTTCTTC.

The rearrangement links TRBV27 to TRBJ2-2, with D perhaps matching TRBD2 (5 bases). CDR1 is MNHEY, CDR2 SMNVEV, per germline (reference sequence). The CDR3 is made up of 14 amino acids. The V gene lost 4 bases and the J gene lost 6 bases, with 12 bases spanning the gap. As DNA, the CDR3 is TGTGCCAGCAGTTCCAAGTGGGGAGCCGGGGAGCTGTTTTTT. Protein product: CASSSKWGAGELFF.

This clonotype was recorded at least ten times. In nucleotides, the CDR3 is TGTGCCAGCAGCCAAAGAGCGGGCGGGACAGATACGCAGTATTTT. Amino acids: CASSQRAGGTDTQYF. V is TRBV3-1 and J is TRBJ2-3; D perhaps matches TRBD2 (6 bases). V was pared by 2 bases and J by 3 bases, with 12 bases between. CDR1 is LGHDT, CDR2 YNNKEL, per germline (reference sequence). CDR3 length: 15 amino acids.

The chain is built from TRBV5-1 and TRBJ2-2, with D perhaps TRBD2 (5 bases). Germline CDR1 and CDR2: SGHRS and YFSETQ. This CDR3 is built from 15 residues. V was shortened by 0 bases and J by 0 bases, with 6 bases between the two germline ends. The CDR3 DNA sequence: TGCGCCAGCAGCTTGGTGACTACGAACACCGGGGAGCTGTTTTTT. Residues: CASSLVTTNTGELFF.

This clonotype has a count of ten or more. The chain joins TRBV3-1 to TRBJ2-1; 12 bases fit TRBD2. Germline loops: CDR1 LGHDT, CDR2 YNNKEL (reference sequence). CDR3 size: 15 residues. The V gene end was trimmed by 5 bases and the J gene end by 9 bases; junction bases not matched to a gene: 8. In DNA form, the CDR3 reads TGTGCCAGCAGCACCCTAGCGGGGGGGTCCGGTGAGCAGTTCTTC. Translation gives CASSTLAGGSGEQFF.